This TCR beta chain was sequenced during a study of identical twins (dated by TCRdb to about 2016). About the study as a whole: TCR alpha and beta repertoires from monozygotic twins, unrelated adults of various ages and cord blood were deep-sequenced to test whether fetal clonotypes persist. To rule out contamination, replicate twin experiments were performed at different times with different library preparation protocols. On the study overall, not on this receptor specifically: Abundant cord blood beta clonotypes had fewer insertions, young adult naive repertoires showed a similar but weaker trend, and memory repertoires showed no such trend. A weaker excess of twin sharing was found in beta out-of-frame sequences because the signal-to-noise ratio was lowered by fewer shared sequences. Recombination models systematically underestimated out-of-frame TCR alpha sharing in monozygotic twins but agreed with sharing between unrelated individuals. Invariant T cells such as MAIT and iNKT could partly confound zero-insertion analyses, although diverse VJ usage argued against such confounding for most clonotypes. Because the same donors could not be followed over many years, the conclusions relied on cross-sectional statistical analysis. Out-of-frame TCR alpha sequences shared between twins showed an excess of low generation-probability sequences compared with coincidental sharing between unrelated individuals.

Libraries came from 5' RACE. Sequencing relied on an Illumina HiSeq 2000. Template switching introduced a universal primer binding site; the final cDNA contained a unique molecular identifier, enabling accurate counting of TCR cDNA molecules. Specific primers in the conserved constant-segment region were used to synthesize first-strand cDNA for TCR alpha and beta chains. To control for contamination, every cDNA library was double barcoded, receiving both a SMART-Mk sample barcode and Illumina barcodes. TruSeq adapter sequences along with Illumina sample barcodes were introduced in two successive PCR steps. The Illumina HiSeq platform was used with custom primers to sequence TCR alpha and beta cDNA libraries. The paper's processing steps were these. MiGEC was used to process raw reads and extract unique molecular identifiers, and MiXCR was used to find CDR3 positions. For each individual, recombination models were inferred using an EM algorithm with the repgenHMM and IGoR tools. The tcR package in R was used for shared clonotype analysis, with sharing normalized by the product of cloneset sizes. To study raw recombination free of thymic and clonal selection effects, out-of-frame nonproductive sequences were analyzed. TCRdb reanalyzed the raw reads on its own, using fastp at Q25 for trimming and MiXCR for clone calling, and kept in-frame beta chains. Every distinct CDR3 protein forms one entry, paired with its most common genes and DNA. The V and J calls follow TCRdb's processing rather than the paper's. The sample table contains roughly 1,500,000 distinct CDR3 sequences; only one count was recorded for more than 30% of them. Clones ranked in the top ten supply more than 0.25% of the sample.

As to this clonotype: Its cognate antigen has yet to be identified. No much larger clonotype is one base removed from it; base qualities were not supplied.

Every donor was a healthy Caucasian. V loses 6 bases, J loses 8 bases, and the germline ends lie 10 bases apart. The CDR3 runs 11 residues from the cysteine to the phenylalanine. CDR3 DNA is the only sequence kept; it has 33 bases, read in frame from the first base. According to the germline V gene (reference sequence), CDR1 reads DFQATT and CDR2 reads SNEGSKA. The rearranged segments are TRBV20-1 and TRBJ1-4; the D gene cannot be resolved reliably. The sequencing sample was made of cord blood. The clonotype comes from a newborn girl in good health. The CDR3 corresponds to CSALYEEKLFF. Read as DNA, the sequence is TGCAGTGCCCTTTACGAGGAAAAACTGTTTTTT.